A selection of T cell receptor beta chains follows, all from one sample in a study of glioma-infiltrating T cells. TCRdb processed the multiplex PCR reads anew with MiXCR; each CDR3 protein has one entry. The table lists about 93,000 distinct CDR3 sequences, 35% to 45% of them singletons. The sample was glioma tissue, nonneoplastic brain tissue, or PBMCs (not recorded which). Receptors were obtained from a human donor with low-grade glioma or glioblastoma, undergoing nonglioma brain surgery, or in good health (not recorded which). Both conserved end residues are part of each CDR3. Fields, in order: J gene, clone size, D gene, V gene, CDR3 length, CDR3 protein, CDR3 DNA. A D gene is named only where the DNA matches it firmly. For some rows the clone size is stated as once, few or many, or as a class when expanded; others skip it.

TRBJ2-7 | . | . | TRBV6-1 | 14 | CAIRTGLSSYGQYF | TGTGCCATCAGAACGGGACTGAGCTCCTACGGGCAGTACTTC
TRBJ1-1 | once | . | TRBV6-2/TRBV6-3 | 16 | CSIGERSDLENTEAFF | TGTTCCATAGGGGAGAGGTCGGACTTGGAGAACACTGAAGCTTTCTTT
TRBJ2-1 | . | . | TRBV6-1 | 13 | CANSDILGYEQFF | TGTGCCAACAGTGACATACTGGGCTACGAGCAGTTCTTC
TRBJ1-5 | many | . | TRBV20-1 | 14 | CSARVGSSNQPQHF | TGCAGTGCTAGAGTAGGCAGTAGCAATCAGCCCCAGCATTTT
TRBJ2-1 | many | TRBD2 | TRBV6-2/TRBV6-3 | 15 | CASSYEAGDYNEQFF | TGTGCCAGCAGTTACGAAGCGGGGGATTACAATGAGCAGTTCTTC
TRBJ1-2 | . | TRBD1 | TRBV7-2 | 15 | CASSSRTGARDGYTF | TGTGCCAGCAGTTCCAGGACAGGGGCGAGGGATGGCTACACCTTC
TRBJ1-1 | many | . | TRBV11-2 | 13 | CASSLYTDTEAFF | TGTGCCAGCAGCCTCTACACGGACACTGAAGCTTTCTTT
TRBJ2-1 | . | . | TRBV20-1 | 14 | CSARVAGSSYEQLF | TGCAGTGCTAGAGTGGCCGGAAGCTCCTACGAGCAGCTCTTC
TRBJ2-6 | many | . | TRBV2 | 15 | CASSDSFSGANVLTF | TGTGCCAGCAGTGATTCATTTTCTGGGGCCAACGTCCTGACTTTC
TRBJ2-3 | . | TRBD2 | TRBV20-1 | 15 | CSASISGGATDTQYF | TGCAGTGCTAGCATTAGCGGGGGGGCCACAGATACGCAGTATTTT
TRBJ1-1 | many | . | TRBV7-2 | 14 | CASNLGRTNTEAFF | TGTGCCAGCAACCTGGGACGGACGAACACTGAAGCTTTCTTT
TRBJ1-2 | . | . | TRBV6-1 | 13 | CASSEGRSSGATF | TGTGCCAGCAGTGAGGGCAGAAGCTCTGGCGCCACCTTC